The next 10 T cell receptor beta chains were all read from a single sample in a study of blood T cells in healthy people across ages. For the second PCR, which ran for about 7 to 11 cycles, a sample-barcoded 5' primer and a J-beta primer mix were used. TCRdb re-called the 5' RACE reads with MiXCR, one entry per CDR3 protein. This table holds more than 900,000 distinct CDR3 sequences, about 28% found once. This same sample was also taken into another study, of T cells of mothers and their children.

The sequencing sample was made of blood. The receptors stem from a woman in her 40s in good health.

V is TRBV12-3 or TRBV12-4 and J is TRBJ2-3; D is ambiguous. CDR3 length equals 14 residues. V lost 3 bases and J 0 bases, leaving 7 bases between the germline ends. The CDR3 is CASSFTVSTDTQYF. The CDR3 DNA follows: TGTGCCAGCAGTTTTACGGTGAGCACAGATACGCAGTATTTT.

This chain joins TRBV20-1 and TRBJ1-5; TRBD1 aligns across 7 bases. The germline CDR1 and CDR2 sequences are DFQATT and SNEGSKA (reference sequence). CDR3 length: 12 residues. After removal of 0 bases from V and 7 bases from J, the junction contained 0 bases not matched to a gene. The CDR3 bases are TGCAGTGCTAGAGACAGGGGGCAGCCCCAGCATTTT. Amino acid sequence: CSARDRGQPQHF.

This clonotype showed up just a few times. J is TRBJ2-3 and V is TRBV12-3 or TRBV12-4; D is uncertain. V was clipped by 4 bases and J by 1 base, with 12 bases between them. This CDR3 spans 15 amino acids. The CDR3 spells CASSSVWQGTDTQYF. In DNA, the CDR3 is TGTGCCAGCAGTTCAGTCTGGCAGGGCACAGATACGCAGTATTTT.

This clonotype has a handful of counts. The V and J genes are TRBV5-1 and TRBJ1-2, with D perhaps matching TRBD1 (5 bases). The germline V and J ends were trimmed by 3 bases and 8 bases, with 14 bases remaining between them. Germline CDR1 SGHRS, CDR2 YFSETQ. The CDR3 runs 13 residues. The CDR3 region has the DNA TGCGCCAGCAGCTCGGGACCCTCCGGCGGCTACACCTTC. Translation: CASSSGPSGGYTF.

This clonotype was detected only once. The rearrangement joins TRBV7-2 to TRBJ2-3; 8 bases are shared with TRBD2. J gave up 6 bases and V 3 bases, and 14 bases lay outside the gene matches. CDR1 is SGHTA and CDR2 is FQGNSA in the germline V gene. There are 17 residues in the CDR3. CDR3 DNA: TGTGCCAGCAGCTTTTCAAGCGGGGGCCACTCGTTTGATACGCAGTATTTT. Its protein is CASSFSSGGHSFDTQYF.

This clonotype was detected a few times. V and J are TRBV27 and TRBJ2-6; TRBD1 aligns across 8 bases. Germline assignment: CDR1 MNHEY and CDR2 SMNVEV (reference sequence). The J segment lost 1 base and the V segment lost 7 bases, leaving 9 bases of the junction unmatched. This CDR3 spans 17 amino acids. The CDR3 is CASTRDRGASGANVLTF. The CDR3 coding sequence is TGTGCCAGCACCCGTGACAGGGGAGCATCTGGGGCCAACGTCCTGACTTTC.

In its sample, this clonotype was seen a few times. This chain links TRBV28 with TRBJ1-2; a weak D match, TRBD1 (6 bases). CDR1 and CDR2 (germline): MDHEN, SYDVKM. The CDR3 sequence is 16 residues long. V lost 2 bases and J lost 4, with 17 bases in between. This CDR3 is CASSLNKMGAIYGYTF. For the CDR3, the DNA is TGTGCCAGCAGTTTAAATAAGATGGGGGCTATCTATGGCTACACCTTC.

The chain uses TRBV28 and TRBJ1-1; 9 positions agree with TRBD1. Germline CDR1 is MDHEN and CDR2 is SYDVKM. CDR3 length: 13 residues. V trimming: 7 bases; J trimming: 11 bases; junction bases outside the gene matches: 11. The CDR3 loop reads CASNRQGVIGAFF. The DNA for the CDR3 is TGTGCCAGCAATCGACAGGGGGTGATAGGCGCTTTCTTT.

In the case of this clonotype: One junction end disagrees with the germline gene, perhaps due to a read error. This chain connects TRBV28 to TRBJ1-2; perhaps TRBD1 as D (5 bases). There are 11 residues in the CDR3. Germline lookup yields CDR1 MDHEN and CDR2 SYDVKM. CDR3 nucleotides: TGTGCCAGCAGTCGGGACTATGGCTACATCTTC. Protein sequence: CASSRDYGYIF.

Notes on this clonotype: This may arise from a read error, as a much more abundant clone is one base away. J is TRBJ1-6 and V is TRBV20-1; 8 bases align to TRBD1. Germline-derived CDR1 and CDR2 are DFQATT and SNEGSKA (reference sequence). This CDR3 has 15 residues. CDR3 loop: CSARSTGGVNSTLHF. The CDR3 nucleotides are TGCAGTGCTAGAAGTACAGGGGGAGTCAATTCAACCCTCCACTTT.